This T cell receptor (beta chain) comes out of a study of Ad26.COV2.S vaccination and SARS-CoV-2 variants. Trimming removed 0 bases at V and 4 bases at J, with 9 bases between. Germline CDR1 SEHNR, CDR2 FQNEAQ (reference sequence). The CDR3 has 14 residues. The table lists this clone with a few counts. Its antigen is still unknown. Generated by immunoSEQ multiplex PCR, the TCRdb table keeps only in-frame clones and is missing some. Of roughly 400,000 clones listed, around 92% are singletons. Overall study findings and caveats: While placebo recipients had lower spike-specific TCR breadth, vaccine recipients had more. Responses of T cells in total may have been underestimated by the TCR breadth and depth analyses.

Treatment reported: about 20 received Ad26.COV2.S at low or high dose, single or two shots; about five received placebo; per-sample allocation not given. The study sampled participants on day 63 after the first vaccine or placebo injection. The sequence was obtained from a person between 18 and 60 years old who received the Ad26.COV2.S COVID-19 vaccine or a placebo. The sequencing here drew on peripheral blood, taken in a trial of Ad26.COV2.S vaccine versus placebo. The genes are TRBV7-9 and TRBJ1-2; unclear D gene. The CDR3 here is CASSLATVLYGYTF. The CDR3 DNA reads as TGTGCCAGCAGCTTAGCTACGGTACTCTATGGCTACACCTTC.